A selection of T cell receptor beta chains follows, all from one sample in a study of neurological immune-mediated disorders. TCRdb independently ran MiXCR on the 5' RACE reads; one entry per CDR3 protein. In the table there are approximately 19,000 distinct CDR3 sequences, about 16% of which are singletons. Sequenced material: PBMCs. Every receptor here comes from a female donor with HTLV-1-associated myelopathy (HAM/TSP). The CDR3 runs from the conserved cysteine through the conserved F or W. A D gene is named only where the DNA matches it firmly. The size field is filled for only some rows; it gives once, few, many or a size class.

D gene	V gene	clone size	J gene	CDR3 DNA	CDR3 protein
-	TRBV27	many	TRBJ1-2	TGTGCCAGCAGTTTATCGAGTAGGGATCACTATGGCTACACCTTC	CASSLSSRDHYGYTF
TRBD1	TRBV9	medium-sized	TRBJ2-1	TGTGCCAGCAGCGCGGGGGGACAGGGTATCAATGAGCAGTTCTTC	CASSAGGQGINEQFF
-	TRBV20-1	many	TRBJ1-2	TGCAGTGCTAGAGATCCAGGATCTAACTATGGCTACACCTTC	CSARDPGSNYGYTF
-	TRBV20-1	many	TRBJ2-1	TGCAGTGCTAGAGATCCCAGCGGGCAGTTCTTC	CSARDPSGQFF
TRBD2	TRBV7-2	many	TRBJ2-3	TGTGCCAGCAGCTTAGAGGCGGCTACGGGGGGTAGGGCAGATACGCAGTATTTT	CASSLEAATGGRADTQYF
-	TRBV7-2	many	TRBJ2-7	TGTGCCAGCAGCTTTCGTGGTCCCTACGAGCAGTACTTC	CASSFRGPYEQYF
-	TRBV5-1	many	TRBJ2-7	TGCGCCAGCAGCGCAGAGGGGGGTGAATACGAGCAGTACTTC	CASSAEGGEYEQYF
-	TRBV12-3/TRBV12-4	many	TRBJ2-3	TGTGCCAGCACCATTGAGGGGCCACAGTATTTT	CASTIEGPQYF
-	TRBV7-2	-	TRBJ2-5	TGTGCCAGCAGCTTAGAGGGGGTCGAGTACTTC	CASSLEGVEYF
-	TRBV6-5	few	TRBJ2-1	TGTGCCAGCAGCTTCCAGCCTAATGAGCAGTTCTTC	CASSFQPNEQFF
-	TRBV7-2	many	TRBJ1-2	TGTGCCAGCAGCTCGTGGGGCTATGGCTACACCTTC	CASSSWGYGYTF
TRBD1	TRBV12-3/TRBV12-4	-	TRBJ2-2	TGTGCCAGCATCGCGATCACAGGGGCCGGGGAGCTGTTTTTT	CASIAITGAGELFF
TRBD2	TRBV6-2/TRBV6-3	many	TRBJ2-3	TGTGCCAGCAGTTACTCGCCCTGGACTAGCGGGAATAGCACAGATACGCAGTATTTT	CASSYSPWTSGNSTDTQYF
-	TRBV4-1	many	TRBJ2-1	TGCGCCAGCAGCCAAGGAATAGAAAGCTCCTACAATGAGCAGTTCTTC	CASSQGIESSYNEQFF